This TCR beta chain was observed in a study of human CD8 memory T cell subsets. Study findings and constraints: A similarly high level of diversity characterized stem-like memory and precursor exhausted T cells, unlike effector memory cells. When diversity was estimated with Chao1, stem-like memory T cells appeared more diverse than precursor exhausted T cells. Precursor exhausted and stem-like memory T cell repertoires shared minimal overlap.

This clonotype is deemed medium-sized (0.01 to 0.1%) by its frequency. Antigen specificity is unknown. The PBMC were obtained by density gradient separation from buffy coats of healthy donors. Researchers made TCR beta libraries via UMI-labeled 5' RACE. TCRdb re-called the 5' RACE reads; one entry per CDR3 protein, DNA not given. Across about 10,000 distinct CDR3 sequences, the top ten clones capture roughly a fifth of the sample. This CDR3 is built from 15 residues. The TCR sequence derives from a human donor in good health. Sequenced sample: CD8+ T cells from PBMCs. The chain has TRBV23-1 and TRBJ1-5; TCRdb picks TRBD1, but there is no DNA to check that call. TRBV23-1 is an open reading frame whose function is uncertain. This CDR3 reads CASRLPAPHNQPQHF.